This TCR beta chain was observed in a study of T-cell memory formation after mild COVID-19 (dated by TCRdb to the early 2020s). As for the study more broadly: TCR sequence clusters from the two donors were found to be largely donor specific. T-cell clones expanding and contracting after mild COVID-19 in two donors were tracked by longitudinal TCRalpha and TCRbeta repertoire sequencing. The cohort comprised two young, previously healthy adult volunteers, one female and one male. Study-level results and caveats: Clones that contracted from day 15 to 85 showed balanced CD4/CD8 phenotypes, whereas a second wave of clones that expanded from day 15 to 37 leaned towards CD4+. Whether the second-wave clones peaking on day 37 were SARS-CoV-2 specific was not confirmed. Contracting CD4+ clones appeared mostly in the CM and EM memory subsets, whereas CD8+ clones were enriched in EMRA. Some responding clones were found in pre-infection memory, which suggests that pre-existing cross-reactive memory T cells took part in the SARS-CoV-2 response. The study covered only a couple of mild cases, and larger cohorts including severe cases with pre-infection samples were considered necessary.

PBMCs were isolated by Ficoll-Paque density gradient centrifugation. The instrument given in TCRdb is Illumina NovaSeq 6000. TCRalpha and TCRbeta cDNA libraries were built by 5'RACE with constant-segment primers, adding sample barcodes and unique molecular identifiers. Trizol reagent was used to extract RNA from every sample. Amplification of the libraries took two PCR steps, and the second step added a second sample barcode plus Illumina TruSeq adapters. The libraries were sequenced on an Illumina NovaSeq using 2 x 150 bp paired-end reads. The source study handled its data this way. With migec v1.2.7, reads were demultiplexed and then collapsed into UMI-guided consensus sequences. Using mixcr v2.1.11, UMI consensuses were aligned to TRA and TRB V and J templates and then assembled into clonotypes. A clonotype was counted as expanded or contracted only if both edgeR and NoisET called the change significant, with noise models trained on biological replicates. For edgeR calls, the thresholds were a false discovery rate-adjusted p below 0.01 and a log2 fold-change of 1. PCA with hierarchical clustering of max-normalized trajectories of the 1000 most abundant clonotypes was used as exploratory dynamics analysis. Each responding clone was given a CD4 or CD8 phenotype based on the CD4+ and CD8+ repertoires, which had been sequenced separately. TCRdb handled the public reads itself, with Q25 trimming in fastp and clone calling in MiXCR, and kept productive beta chains. Under each unique CDR3 protein, matching rows form one entry showing the most common genes and DNA. V and J calls and clone size were set by TCRdb, not the authors. Here the sample has hundreds of thousands of distinct CDR3 sequences; 20% to 25% occur a single time. Of the sample, around 20% is held by the ten largest clones.

As concerns this clonotype: Its binding antigen is unknown. No much larger clone is present one base from it, and per-base qualities are unavailable.

The CDR3 numbers 14 residues from cysteine through phenylalanine. The DNA shown is the 42-base CDR3, in frame from base 1. The germline V gene (reference sequence) provides CDR1 SEHNR and CDR2 FQNEAQ. The germline ends are 11 bases apart after V is trimmed by 5 bases and J by 3 bases. Here the chain combines TRBV7-9 and TRBJ2-1; the D gene is possibly TRBD2, with 6 bases matching. This receptor was taken from a man aged 18 to 29 who had mild COVID-19 (a few samples of this study predate the infection). The sample titles of this study are shuffled in the database, so cell type and time point are left out; the donor was told from shared clones. Sequencing was performed on PBMCs or a T cell subset sorted from them (not recorded which). CDR3 loop: CASSPGLRYNEQFF. The DNA sequence is TGTGCCAGCAGCCCGGGACTCCGCTACAATGAGCAGTTCTTC. The full variable domain, completed from the reference TRBV7-9 and TRBJ2-1 proteins outside the CDR3, reads DTGVSQNPRHKITKRGQNVTFRCDPISEHNRLYWYRQTLGQGPEFLTYFQNEAQLEKSRLLSDRFSAERPKGSFSTLEIQRTEQGDSAMYLCASSPGLRYNEQFFGPGTRLTVL.